One and the same sample provided the 29 T cell receptor beta chains below, sequenced in a study of cytomegalovirus exposure and HLA in healthy donors. Sequencing used immunoSEQ multiplex PCR; TCRdb keeps in-frame clones, though not all of them. The sample carries 100,000 to 120,000 clones, nearly 97% recorded once. Sequencing was done on a sample of PBMCs. The receptors come from a woman aged 18-29 years in good health and CMV-seronegative.

This chain links TRBV29-1 with TRBJ1-2; TRBD1 matches 7 bases. The CDR3 runs to 14 residues. Trimming removed 5 bases from V and 8 bases from J; junction bases left unmatched: 14. Germline lookup yields CDR1 SQVTM and CDR2 ANQGSEA. The CDR3 DNA is TGCAGCGTTTCACCTCGTACCGGGACAGAGGGCTACACCTTC. It is translated as CSVSPRTGTEGYTF. The variable domain in full, completed from reference TRBV29-1 and TRBJ1-2, reads SAVISQKPSRDICQRGTSLTIQCQVDSQVTMMFWYRQQPGQSLTLIATANQGSEATYESGFVIDKFPISRPNLTFSTLTVSNMSPEDSSIYLCSVSPRTGTEGYTFGSGTRLTVV.

This clone came up once. The V and J genes are TRBV4-1 and TRBJ1-5; D not certain. Germline values: CDR1 MGHRA, CDR2 YSYEKL. This CDR3 has 13 amino acids. The V end was cut by 4 bases, the J end by 6 bases, with 10 bases between. The CDR3 DNA reads as TGCGCCAGCAGCCGATGGGAGGGTCAGCCCCAGCATTTT. Translation: CASSRWEGQPQHF.

V gene TRBV5-6 combines with J gene TRBJ1-2; 8 positions agree with TRBD1. CDR1 SGHDT and CDR2 YYEEEE come from the germline V gene. This CDR3 has 15 residues. V was pared by 0 bases and J by 4 bases, with 5 bases of the junction left unmatched. CDR3 sequence: CASSLGPGGAYGYTF. In DNA, the CDR3 is TGTGCCAGCAGCTTGGGTCCAGGGGGCGCCTATGGCTACACCTTC. Using reference TRBV5-6 and TRBJ1-2 for the parts outside the CDR3, the full variable domain is DAGVTQSPTHLIKTRGQQVTLRCSPKSGHDTVSWYQQALGQGPQFIFQYYEEEERQRGNFPDRFSGHQFPNYSSELNVNALLLGDSALYLCASSLGPGGAYGYTFGSGTRLTVV.

J is TRBJ2-7 and V is TRBV28; a possible D gene is TRBD2 (7 bases). Germline V gives CDR1 MDHEN, CDR2 SYDVKM. V was pared by 2 bases and J by 4 bases, with 12 bases between. The CDR3 has 14 residues. CDR3 protein: CASSLAGAAYEQYF. Written as DNA, the CDR3 is TGTGCCAGCAGTTTAGCGGGGGCCGCGTACGAGCAGTACTTC.

The gene calls are TRBV5-4 and TRBJ2-2; D might be TRBD1 (5 bases). CDR1 SGHNT and CDR2 YYREEE come from the germline V gene (reference sequence). V was trimmed by 0 bases and J by 8 bases, leaving 5 bases between them. CDR3 length: 12 residues. The CDR3: CASSLDRGELFF. CDR3 coding DNA: TGTGCCAGCAGCTTGGACAGGGGGGAGCTGTTTTTT.

The CDR3 spells CASSSGTLSGNTIYF. In DNA, the CDR3 is TGTGCCAGCAGCAGCGGGACGCTCTCTGGAAACACCATATATTTT. The V gene is TRBV5-8, the J gene TRBJ1-3; tentatively, D is TRBD1 (5 bases). The CDR3 is 15 residues long. Trimming left V 4 bases short and J 0 bases short, with 11 bases between. From germline, CDR1 is SGHTS and CDR2 YDEGEE.

The chain has TRBV29-1 and TRBJ1-2, with D possibly TRBD1 on 5 matching bases. The CDR3 sequence is 15 residues long. Trimming shortened V by 3 bases and J by 0 bases, and 14 bases separated the two germline ends. Germline V lookup: CDR1 SQVTM, CDR2 ANQGSEA. The CDR3 DNA reads as TGCAGCGTTGAGGGATCCCTGACAGCTAACTATGGCTACACCTTC. This encodes CSVEGSLTANYGYTF.

A word on this clone: The junction differs from germline at one of its ends, possibly a read error. This CDR3 is CTSSLGLYNNEKLFF. Here the CDR3 DNA reads TGCACCAGCAGCCTGGGCCTGTACAATAATGAAAAACTGTTTTTT. The V call is TRBV5-1, the J call TRBJ1-4; D is ambiguous. This CDR3 is built from 15 residues. Per the germline V gene, CDR1 is SGHRS and CDR2 is YFSETQ.

This clone was seen a few times. The chain employs TRBV29-1 and TRBJ2-7; possible D gene TRBD1, 6 bases. Germline CDR1 and CDR2: SQVTM and ANQGSEA. The CDR3 length is 12 residues. Trimming took off 3 bases at V and 2 bases at J, with 8 bases between the two ends. The CDR3 here is CSVEAGAYEQYF. The DNA for the CDR3 is TGCAGCGTTGAGGCAGGGGCCTACGAGCAGTACTTC.

The table lists this clone with a count of one. At the DNA level, this CDR3 is encoded by other sequences in the same sample as well. The chain joins TRBV4-1 to TRBJ1-1; D may be TRBD1 (6 bases). The V end lost 0 bases, the J end lost 5 bases, and 10 bases lay between the germline ends. Germline values: CDR1 MGHRA, CDR2 YSYEKL. The CDR3 has 14 amino acids. CDR3 region: CASSQDRGRTEAFF. CDR3 bases: TGCGCCAGCAGCCAAGACAGGGGAAGGACTGAAGCTTTCTTT.

V gene TRBV9 combines with J gene TRBJ2-2, with D possibly TRBD2 on 6 matching bases. CDR1 is SGDLS, CDR2 YYNGEE, per germline. V gave up 3 bases and J gave up 1 base, with 13 bases separating them. The CDR3 runs 16 residues. CDR3 in amino acids: CASSESGLQNTGELFF. The DNA for the CDR3 is TGTGCCAGCAGCGAGAGCGGGCTTCAGAACACCGGGGAGCTGTTTTTT. Combining the CDR3 with reference TRBV9 and TRBJ2-2 gives the whole variable domain DSGVTQTPKHLITATGQRVTLRCSPRSGDLSVYWYQQSLDQGLQFLIQYYNGEERAKGNILERFSAQQFPDLHSELNLSSLELGDSALYFCASSESGLQNTGELFFGEGSRLTVL.

The gene calls are TRBV19 and TRBJ2-7, with 7 nucleotides matching TRBD1. The J segment lost 3 bases and the V segment lost 6 bases, leaving 5 bases of the junction unmatched. The CDR3 loop spans 13 amino acids. Germline CDR1 reads LNHDA; CDR2 reads SQIVND (reference sequence). CDR3 sequence: CASSLTGLYEQYF. CDR3 coding DNA: TGTGCCAGTAGCCTGACAGGGCTCTACGAGCAGTACTTC.

The chain links TRBV27 to TRBJ2-5, with 11 bases aligning to TRBD2. The CDR3 is 15 residues long. Germline V gene sequence: CDR1 MNHEY, CDR2 SMNVEV (reference sequence). V trimming: 6 bases; J trimming: 7 bases; junction bases outside the gene matches: 10. CDR3 sequence (DNA): TGTGCCAGCAGCCGTAGCGGGGGGGCGTCGGCGACCCAGTACTTC. It codes for CASSRSGGASATQYF.

The chain couples TRBV5-1 to TRBJ1-4; 9 bases map to TRBD1. CDR1 and CDR2 (germline): SGHRS, YFSETQ. V lost 0 bases and J lost 8; bases outside the gene matches: 5. The CDR3 is 15 amino acids. CDR3 sequence: CASSLATGGREKLFF. The CDR3 DNA is TGCGCCAGCAGCTTGGCGACAGGGGGTCGGGAAAAACTGTTTTTT.

The chain uses TRBV27 and TRBJ2-5, with 7 bases aligning to TRBD1. The V and J ends lost 4 bases and 1 base, in that order; junction bases with no gene match: 6. Germline V gives CDR1 MNHEY, CDR2 SMNVEV (reference sequence). CDR3 length equals 15 residues. CDR3 in amino acids: CASSSWTGPQETQYF. The CDR3 DNA is TGTGCCAGCAGTTCATGGACAGGCCCCCAAGAGACCCAGTACTTC.

The V and J genes are TRBV2 and TRBJ2-2; 9 positions match TRBD2. The CDR3 loop spans 17 amino acids. Germline CDR1 SNHLY, CDR2 FYNNEI. J lost 4 bases, V lost 6 bases, and 12 bases had no gene match. CDR3 amino acids: CASSSGLAGIFTGELFF. The CDR3 coding sequence is TGTGCCAGCAGCTCGGGTCTAGCGGGGATATTCACCGGGGAGCTGTTTTTT.

V usage is TRBV19 and J usage is TRBJ1-2, with 7 bases that match TRBD1. The CDR3 spans 14 residues. V lost 5 bases, J lost 7 bases, and 10 bases stayed unmatched. CDR1 is LNHDA, CDR2 SQIVND, per germline (reference sequence). The CDR3: CASSLSGGGGGYTF. DNA of the CDR3: TGTGCCAGTAGTCTCAGCGGAGGGGGCGGTGGCTACACCTTC.

This chain uses TRBV9 with TRBJ2-2; D remains unclear. The V gene lost 3 bases and the J gene lost 4 bases, with 4 bases spanning the gap. CDR1 and CDR2 from the germline V gene are SGDLS and YYNGEE. The CDR3 contains 12 residues. Here the CDR3 DNA reads TGTGCCAGCAGCGCGGGCACCGGGGAGCTGTTTTTT. Protein sequence: CASSAGTGELFF.

This chain connects TRBV7-2 to TRBJ2-3; D unresolved. The CDR3 sequence is 14 residues long. Trimming pared 4 bases from V and 4 bases from J, leaving 12 bases between. The germline V gene has CDR1 SGHTA and CDR2 FQGNSA. CDR3 region: CASSSFRFADTQYF. CDR3 in DNA: TGTGCCAGCAGCTCCTTCCGGTTTGCAGATACGCAGTATTTT.

V gene TRBV28 combines with J gene TRBJ2-7; TRBD1 matches at 9 bases. CDR1 and CDR2 from the germline V gene are MDHEN and SYDVKM. The CDR3 contains 13 residues. The V and J ends lost 8 bases and 2 bases, in that order; junction bases with no gene match: 4. The CDR3 bases are TGTGCCAGCGGCGACAGGGGGGCCTACGAGCAGTACTTC. This gives the protein CASGDRGAYEQYF. The complete variable domain, with remaining parts taken from reference TRBV28 and TRBJ2-7, reads DVKVTQSSRYLVKRTGEKVFLECVQDMDHENMFWYRQDPGLGLRLIYFSYDVKMKEKGDIPEGYSVSREKKERFSLILESASTNQTSMYLCASGDRGAYEQYFGPGTRLTVT.

This chain links TRBV9 with TRBJ2-7; a possible D gene is TRBD1 (5 bases). Per the germline V gene, CDR1 is SGDLS and CDR2 is YYNGEE. Trimming removed 3 bases from V and 2 bases from J, with 15 bases in between. CDR3 length: 15 amino acids. This chain's CDR3 is CASSAGQTATYEQYF. The CDR3 bases are TGTGCCAGCAGCGCCGGCCAGACAGCCACCTACGAGCAGTACTTC. Drawing the rest from reference TRBV9 and TRBJ2-7, the complete variable domain is DSGVTQTPKHLITATGQRVTLRCSPRSGDLSVYWYQQSLDQGLQFLIQYYNGEERAKGNILERFSAQQFPDLHSELNLSSLELGDSALYFCASSAGQTATYEQYFGPGTRLTVT.

The chain is built from TRBV7-9 and TRBJ2-7; TRBD2 matches at 7 bases. J was trimmed by 4 bases and V by 2 bases; bases with no gene match: 5. CDR1 is SEHNR and CDR2 is FQNEAQ in the germline V gene (reference sequence). The CDR3 consists of 14 residues. In DNA, the CDR3 is TGTGCCAGCAGCTTAAGCGGGGTGTCTTACGAGCAGTACTTC. As protein: CASSLSGVSYEQYF.

The V and J genes are TRBV19 and TRBJ1-1; 7 bases map to TRBD1. V gave up 3 bases and J gave up 3 bases; unmatched junction bases: 7. The length of the CDR3 is 15 residues. The V gene's germline CDR1 is LNHDA and CDR2 SQIVND (reference sequence). The CDR3 region is CASSILDRSDTEAFF. In DNA, the CDR3 is TGTGCCAGTAGTATTTTGGACAGGTCGGACACTGAAGCTTTCTTT.

V gene TRBV19 combines with J gene TRBJ2-7; D possibly corresponds to TRBD2 (7 bases). The CDR3 sequence is 13 residues long. CDR1 is LNHDA, CDR2 SQIVND, per germline (reference sequence). Trimming took off 8 bases at V and 6 bases at J, with 17 bases between the two ends. CDR3 loop: CASAPRGASEQYF. CDR3 coding DNA: TGTGCCAGTGCCCCCCGGGGGGCTAGCGAGCAGTACTTC. The full variable domain, completed using reference TRBV19 and TRBJ2-7, is DGGITQSPKYLFRKEGQNVTLSCEQNLNHDAMYWYRQDPGQGLRLIYYSQIVNDFQKGDIAEGYSVSREKKESFPLTVTSAQKNPTAFYLCASAPRGASEQYFGPGTRLTVT.

The genes are TRBV5-5 and TRBJ1-6, with D maybe TRBD1 (6 bases). V lost 1 base, J lost 5 bases, and 16 bases lay in between. The CDR3 spans 17 residues. Per the germline V gene, CDR1 is SGHKS and CDR2 is YYEKEE (reference sequence). CDR3 sequence (DNA): TGTGCCAGCAGCTTGTTTCCCGAGGGGGTGGATAATTCACCCCTCCACTTT. Translated, it gives CASSLFPEGVDNSPLHF. Variable domain in full (rest from reference TRBV5-5 and TRBJ1-6): DAGVTQSPTHLIKTRGQQVTLRCSPISGHKSVSWYQQVLGQGPQFIFQYYEKEERGRGNFPDRFSARQFPNYSSELNVNALLLGDSALYLCASSLFPEGVDNSPLHFGNGTRLTVT.

The chain recombines TRBV5-4 with TRBJ2-7; a weak D match, TRBD1 (6 bases). CDR1 SGHNT and CDR2 YYREEE come from the germline V gene (reference sequence). Between the trimmed V and J ends, which lost 3 bases and 3 bases, there was a span of 7 bases. The length of the CDR3 is 12 residues. The CDR3 DNA sequence: TGTGCCAGCAGCTCGACAGGCTACGAGCAGTACTTC. Residues: CASSSTGYEQYF. Drawing the rest from reference TRBV5-4 and TRBJ2-7, the complete variable domain is ETGVTQSPTHLIKTRGQQVTLRCSSQSGHNTVSWYQQALGQGPQFIFQYYREEENGRGNFPPRFSGLQFPNYSSELNVNALELDDSALYLCASSSTGYEQYFGPGTRLTVT.

The chain has TRBV6-1 and TRBJ2-1; 10 nucleotides line up with TRBD1. The CDR3 covers 16 residues. Germline trimming cut 2 bases from V and 2 bases from J; bases unmatched to any gene: 3. Germline V CDR1 and CDR2: MNHNS, SASEGT. This CDR3 reads CASSERGQGTYNEQFF. Here the CDR3 DNA reads TGTGCCAGCAGTGAAAGGGGACAGGGGACCTACAATGAGCAGTTCTTC.

The count of this clone is one. J is TRBJ2-1 and V is TRBV6-1, with D perhaps matching TRBD1 (6 bases). Germline V gene lookup returns CDR1 MNHNS and CDR2 SASEGT. The CDR3 runs to 15 residues. Trimming shortened V by 6 bases and J by 6 bases, and 18 bases separated the two germline ends. The CDR3 DNA sequence: TGTGCCAGCAGGGGAACACAGGGCCGGGGCAATGAGCAGTTCTTC. Protein sequence: CASRGTQGRGNEQFF.

This clone showed up just once. The chain couples TRBV19 to TRBJ1-1; 7 bases fit TRBD1. The germline gives CDR1 LNHDA, CDR2 SQIVND (reference sequence). Trimming at V came to 9 bases and at J to 5 bases, leaving 9 bases not matched to a gene. The CDR3 length is 13 residues. CDR3 region: CASSDRSGTEAFF. DNA of the CDR3: TGTGCCAGCTCGGACAGGAGTGGGACTGAAGCTTTCTTT.